This TCR beta chain emerged from a study of cytomegalovirus exposure and HLA in healthy donors. Germline CDR1 and CDR2: SGDLS and YYNGEE. The CDR3 is 17 amino acids. V was cut by 4 bases and J by 4 bases, with 18 bases left in between. The PCR ran on 60 Vbeta and 13 Jbeta primers. TCRdb keeps only in-frame clones here, not all; method: immunoSEQ multiplex PCR. The sample yields tens of thousands of clones, about four fifths seen once. The clonotype was recovered from a middle-aged woman in good health and CMV-seronegative. The chain links TRBV9 to TRBJ2-6, with TRBD2 as a possible D gene (5 bases). Material: PBMCs. CDR3 sequence: CASSPYHRLTGANVLTF. CDR3 sequence (DNA): TGTGCCAGCAGCCCTTACCACCGACTAACGGGGGCCAACGTCCTGACTTTC.